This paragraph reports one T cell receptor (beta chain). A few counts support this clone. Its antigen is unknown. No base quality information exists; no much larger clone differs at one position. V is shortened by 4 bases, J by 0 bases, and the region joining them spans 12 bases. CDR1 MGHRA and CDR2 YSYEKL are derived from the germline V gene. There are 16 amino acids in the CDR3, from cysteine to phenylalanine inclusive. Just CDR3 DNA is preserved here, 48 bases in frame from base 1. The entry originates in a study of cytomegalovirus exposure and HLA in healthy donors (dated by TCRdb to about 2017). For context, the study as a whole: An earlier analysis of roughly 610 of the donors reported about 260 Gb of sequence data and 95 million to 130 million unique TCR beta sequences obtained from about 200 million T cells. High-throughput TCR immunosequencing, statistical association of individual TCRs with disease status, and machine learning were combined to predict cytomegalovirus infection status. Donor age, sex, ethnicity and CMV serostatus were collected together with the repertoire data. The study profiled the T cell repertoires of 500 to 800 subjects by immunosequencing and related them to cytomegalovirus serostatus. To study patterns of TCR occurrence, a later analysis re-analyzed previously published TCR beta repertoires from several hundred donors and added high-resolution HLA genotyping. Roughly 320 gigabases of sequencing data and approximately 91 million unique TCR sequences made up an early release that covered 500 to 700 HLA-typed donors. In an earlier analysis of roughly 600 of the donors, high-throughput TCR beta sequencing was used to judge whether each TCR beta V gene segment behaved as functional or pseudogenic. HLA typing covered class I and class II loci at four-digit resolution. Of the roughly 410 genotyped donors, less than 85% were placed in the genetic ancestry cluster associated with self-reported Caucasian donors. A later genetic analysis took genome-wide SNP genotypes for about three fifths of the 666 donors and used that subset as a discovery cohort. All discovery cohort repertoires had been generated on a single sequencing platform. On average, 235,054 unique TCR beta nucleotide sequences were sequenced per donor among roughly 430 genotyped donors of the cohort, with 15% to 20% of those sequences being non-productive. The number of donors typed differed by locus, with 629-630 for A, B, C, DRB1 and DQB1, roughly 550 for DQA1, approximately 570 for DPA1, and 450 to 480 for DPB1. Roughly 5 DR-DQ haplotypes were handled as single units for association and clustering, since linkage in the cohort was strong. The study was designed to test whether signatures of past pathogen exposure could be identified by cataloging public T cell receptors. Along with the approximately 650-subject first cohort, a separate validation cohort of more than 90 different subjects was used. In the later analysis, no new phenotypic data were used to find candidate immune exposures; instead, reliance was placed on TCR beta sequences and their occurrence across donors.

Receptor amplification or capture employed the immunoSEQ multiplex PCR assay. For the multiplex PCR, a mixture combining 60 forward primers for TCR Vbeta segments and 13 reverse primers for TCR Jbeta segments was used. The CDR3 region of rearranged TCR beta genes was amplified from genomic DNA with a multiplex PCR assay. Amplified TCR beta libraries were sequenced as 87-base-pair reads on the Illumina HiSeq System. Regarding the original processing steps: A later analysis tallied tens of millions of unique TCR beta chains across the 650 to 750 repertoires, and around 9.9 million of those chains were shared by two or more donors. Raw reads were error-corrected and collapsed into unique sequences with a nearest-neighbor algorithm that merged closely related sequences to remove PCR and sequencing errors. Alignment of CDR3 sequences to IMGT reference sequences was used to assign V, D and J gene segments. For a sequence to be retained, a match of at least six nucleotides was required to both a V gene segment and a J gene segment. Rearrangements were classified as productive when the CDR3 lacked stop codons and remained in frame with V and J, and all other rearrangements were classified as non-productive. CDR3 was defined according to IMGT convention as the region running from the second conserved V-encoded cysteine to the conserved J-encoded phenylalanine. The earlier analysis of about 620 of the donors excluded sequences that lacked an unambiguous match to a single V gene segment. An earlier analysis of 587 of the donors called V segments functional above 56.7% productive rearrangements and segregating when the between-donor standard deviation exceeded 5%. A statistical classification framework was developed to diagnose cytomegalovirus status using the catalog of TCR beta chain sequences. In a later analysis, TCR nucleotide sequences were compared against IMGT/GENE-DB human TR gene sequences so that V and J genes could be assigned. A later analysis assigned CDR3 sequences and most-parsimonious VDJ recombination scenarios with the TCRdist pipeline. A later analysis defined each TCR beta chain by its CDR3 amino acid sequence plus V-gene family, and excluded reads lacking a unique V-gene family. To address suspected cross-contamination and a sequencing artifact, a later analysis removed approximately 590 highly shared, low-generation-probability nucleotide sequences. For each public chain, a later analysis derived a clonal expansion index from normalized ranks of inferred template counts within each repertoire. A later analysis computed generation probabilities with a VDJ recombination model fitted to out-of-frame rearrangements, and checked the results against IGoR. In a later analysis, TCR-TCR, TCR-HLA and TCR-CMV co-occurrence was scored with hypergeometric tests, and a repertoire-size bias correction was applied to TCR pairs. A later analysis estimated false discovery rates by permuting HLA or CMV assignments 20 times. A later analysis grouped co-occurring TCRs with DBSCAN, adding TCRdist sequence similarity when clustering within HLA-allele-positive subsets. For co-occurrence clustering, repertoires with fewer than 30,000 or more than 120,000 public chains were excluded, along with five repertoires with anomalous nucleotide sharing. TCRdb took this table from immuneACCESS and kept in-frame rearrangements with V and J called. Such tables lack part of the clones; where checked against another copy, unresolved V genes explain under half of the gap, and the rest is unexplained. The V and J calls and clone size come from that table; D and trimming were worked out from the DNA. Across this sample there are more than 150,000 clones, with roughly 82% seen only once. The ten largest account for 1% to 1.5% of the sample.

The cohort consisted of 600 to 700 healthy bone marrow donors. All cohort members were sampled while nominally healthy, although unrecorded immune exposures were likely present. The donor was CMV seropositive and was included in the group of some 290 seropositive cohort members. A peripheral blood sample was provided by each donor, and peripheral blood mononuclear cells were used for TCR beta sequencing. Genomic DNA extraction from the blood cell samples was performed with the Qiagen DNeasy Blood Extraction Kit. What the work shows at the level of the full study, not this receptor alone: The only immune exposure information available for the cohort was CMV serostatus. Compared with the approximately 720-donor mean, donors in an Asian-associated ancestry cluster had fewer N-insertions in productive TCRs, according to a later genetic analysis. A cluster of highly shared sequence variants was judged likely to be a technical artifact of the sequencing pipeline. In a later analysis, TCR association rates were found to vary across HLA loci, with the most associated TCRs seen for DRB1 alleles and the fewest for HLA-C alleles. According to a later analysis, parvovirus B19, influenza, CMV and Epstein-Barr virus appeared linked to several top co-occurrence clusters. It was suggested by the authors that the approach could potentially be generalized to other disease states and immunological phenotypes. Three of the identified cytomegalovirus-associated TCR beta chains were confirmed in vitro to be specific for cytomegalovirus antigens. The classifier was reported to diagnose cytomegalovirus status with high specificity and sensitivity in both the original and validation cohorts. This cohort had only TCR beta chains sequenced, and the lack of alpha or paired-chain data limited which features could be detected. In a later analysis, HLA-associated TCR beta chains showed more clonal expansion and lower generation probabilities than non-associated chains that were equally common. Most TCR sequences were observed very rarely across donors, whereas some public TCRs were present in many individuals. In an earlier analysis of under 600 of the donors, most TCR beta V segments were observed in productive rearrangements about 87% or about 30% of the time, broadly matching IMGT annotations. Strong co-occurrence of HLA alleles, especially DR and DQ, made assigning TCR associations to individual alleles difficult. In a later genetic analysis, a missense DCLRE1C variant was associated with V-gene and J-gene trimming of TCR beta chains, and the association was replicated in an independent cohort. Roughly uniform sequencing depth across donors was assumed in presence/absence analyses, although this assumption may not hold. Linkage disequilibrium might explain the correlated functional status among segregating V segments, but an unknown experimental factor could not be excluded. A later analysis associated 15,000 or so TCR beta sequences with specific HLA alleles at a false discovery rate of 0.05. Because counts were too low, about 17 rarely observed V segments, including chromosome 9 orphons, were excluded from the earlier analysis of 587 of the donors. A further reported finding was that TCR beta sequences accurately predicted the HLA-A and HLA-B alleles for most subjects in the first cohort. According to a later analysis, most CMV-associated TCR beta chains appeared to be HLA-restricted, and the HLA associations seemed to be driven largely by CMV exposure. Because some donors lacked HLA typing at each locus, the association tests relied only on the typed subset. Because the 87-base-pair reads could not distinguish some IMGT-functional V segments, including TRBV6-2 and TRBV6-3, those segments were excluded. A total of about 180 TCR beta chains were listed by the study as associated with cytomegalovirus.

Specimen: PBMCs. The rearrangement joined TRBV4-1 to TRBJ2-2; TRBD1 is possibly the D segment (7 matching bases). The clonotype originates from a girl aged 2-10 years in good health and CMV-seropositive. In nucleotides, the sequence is TGCGCCAGCAGCCCAGGGGGGCAGGCGAACACCGGGGAGCTGTTTTTT. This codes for CASSPGGQANTGELFF.